Shown below are 9 T cell receptor beta chains from a single sample sequenced in a study of response to subunit inactivated influenza vaccine. Via MiXCR, TCRdb re-called the RT-PCR reads, giving one row per CDR3 protein. Here the sample spans about 570,000 distinct CDR3 sequences, over 9% being singletons. In addition, the sample was reused for a study of T cells expressing NK-cell markers. This second report adds: Generation of TCR beta cDNA was performed by 5'RACE template switching incorporating UMIs.

The material was PBMCs from blood, obtained on the day of vaccination. These receptors were collected from a man between 45 and 60 years old who received an inactivated influenza vaccine.

The chain employs TRBV10-3 and TRBJ1-1; no definite D call. The CDR3 is 14 residues long. The germline V and J ends were trimmed by 3 bases and 1 base, with 9 bases remaining between them. In germline, CDR1 is ENHRY, CDR2 SYGVKD. In DNA form, the CDR3 reads TGTGCCATCAGTGAAATGTCCAGGAACACTGAAGCTTTCTTT. Its protein product is CAISEMSRNTEAFF.

This clonotype was observed a few times. The chain carries TRBV28 and TRBJ1-5; unclear D gene. V lost 6 bases and J lost 6, with 15 bases in between. This CDR3 spans 14 amino acids. Germline CDR1 reads MDHEN; CDR2 reads SYDVKM. CDR3 in DNA: TGTGCCAGCAGCCTTAAAATGATCAGTCAGCCCCAGCATTTT. Residues: CASSLKMISQPQHF. Complete variable domain (other parts from reference TRBV28 and TRBJ1-5): DVKVTQSSRYLVKRTGEKVFLECVQDMDHENMFWYRQDPGLGLRLIYFSYDVKMKEKGDIPEGYSVSREKKERFSLILESASTNQTSMYLCASSLKMISQPQHFGDGTRLSIL.

The chain has TRBV28 and TRBJ2-5, with D possibly being TRBD2 (6 bases). From germline, CDR1 is MDHEN and CDR2 SYDVKM. The CDR3 totals 11 residues. V was trimmed by 6 bases and J by 9 bases, leaving 11 bases between them. This CDR3 is CASSSREAQYF. CDR3 in DNA: TGTGCCAGCAGCTCCAGGGAGGCCCAGTACTTC.

Many counts were recorded for this clonotype. This chain links TRBV7-2 with TRBJ2-1, with D possibly TRBD2 on 5 matching bases. CDR3 size: 16 residues. V shed 6 bases and J shed 4 bases, with 19 bases lying between them. CDR1 and CDR2 (germline): SGHTA, FQGNSA. The CDR3 spells CASSSTGQRIYNEQFF. The CDR3 nucleotides are TGTGCCAGCAGTTCAACGGGCCAGCGGATTTACAATGAGCAGTTCTTC.

The chain combines TRBV5-1 with TRBJ2-3, with D unclear. Trimming shortened V by 1 base and J by 4 bases, and 10 bases separated the two germline ends. In germline, CDR1 is SGHRS, CDR2 YFSETQ. This CDR3 is built from 14 residues. The DNA for the CDR3 is TGCGCCAGCAGCTTGAGTATAGGGCCAGATACGCAGTATTTT. Protein product: CASSLSIGPDTQYF.

This clonotype has only a few counts. As DNA, the CDR3 is TGCAGCGTAGCGGGGACTAGCGGGAGAAATACCGGGGAGCTGTTTTTT. Protein product: CSVAGTSGRNTGELFF. The chain has TRBV29-1 and TRBJ2-2; 14 bases map to TRBD2. CDR3 length equals 16 residues. The V gene's germline CDR1 is SQVTM and CDR2 ANQGSEA. V lost 6 bases to trimming and J lost 5 bases; unmatched junction nucleotides: 8.

This rearrangement joins TRBV6-2 or TRBV6-3 to TRBJ1-1, with D hard to call. Germline-derived CDR1 and CDR2 are MNHEY and SVGEGT. The CDR3 runs to 15 residues. The V gene lost 0 bases and the J gene lost 4 bases, with 12 bases spanning the gap. This chain's CDR3 is CASSYSRVGATEAFF. CDR3 DNA: TGTGCCAGCAGTTACTCTCGGGTCGGAGCCACTGAAGCTTTCTTT.

In this sample, this clonotype turned up many times. The chain links TRBV7-9 to TRBJ2-1, with D tentatively TRBD1 (6 bases). The V end was cut by 5 bases, the J end by 4 bases, with 12 bases between. Germline values: CDR1 SEHNR, CDR2 FQNEAQ (reference sequence). The CDR3 consists of 14 residues. CDR3 DNA sequence: TGTGCCAGCAGCAGAGGGACATTTTACAATGAGCAGTTCTTC. Translating gives CASSRGTFYNEQFF.

This clonotype showed up just a few times. V gene TRBV4-3 combines with J gene TRBJ1-5; D is undetermined. This CDR3 contains 14 residues. Trimming took 0 bases from V and 4 from J, leaving 7 bases between them. From germline, CDR1 is LGHNA and CDR2 YSLEER. Here the CDR3 reads CASSQEATNQPQHF. The CDR3 bases are TGCGCCAGCAGCCAAGAAGCTACAAATCAGCCCCAGCATTTT.